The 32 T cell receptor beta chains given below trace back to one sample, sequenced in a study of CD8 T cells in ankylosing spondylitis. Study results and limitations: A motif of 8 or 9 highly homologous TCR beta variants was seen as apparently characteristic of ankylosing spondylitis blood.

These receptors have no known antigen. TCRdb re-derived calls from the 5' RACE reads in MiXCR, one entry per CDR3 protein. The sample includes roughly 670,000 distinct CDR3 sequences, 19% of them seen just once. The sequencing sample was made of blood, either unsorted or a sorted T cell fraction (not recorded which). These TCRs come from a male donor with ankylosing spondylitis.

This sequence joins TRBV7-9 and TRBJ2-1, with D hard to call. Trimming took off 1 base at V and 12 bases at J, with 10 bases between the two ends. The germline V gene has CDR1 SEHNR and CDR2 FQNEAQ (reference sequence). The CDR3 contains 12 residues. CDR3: CASSLVVGVQFF. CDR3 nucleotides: TGTGCCAGCAGCTTAGTGGTGGGTGTGCAGTTCTTC.

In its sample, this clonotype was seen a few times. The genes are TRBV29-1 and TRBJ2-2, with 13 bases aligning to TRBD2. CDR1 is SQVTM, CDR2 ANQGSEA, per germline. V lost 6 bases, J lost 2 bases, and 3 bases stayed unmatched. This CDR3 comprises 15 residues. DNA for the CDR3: TGCAGCGTGGTGGGACTAGCGGGAAACACCGGGGAGCTGTTTTTT. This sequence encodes CSVVGLAGNTGELFF.

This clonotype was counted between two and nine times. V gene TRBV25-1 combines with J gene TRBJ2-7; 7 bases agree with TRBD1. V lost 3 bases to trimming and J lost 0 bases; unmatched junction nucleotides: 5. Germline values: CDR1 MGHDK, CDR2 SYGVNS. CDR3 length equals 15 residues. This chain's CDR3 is CASSDLPGGSYEQYF. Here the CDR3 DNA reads TGTGCCAGCAGTGACCTCCCAGGGGGCTCCTACGAGCAGTACTTC.

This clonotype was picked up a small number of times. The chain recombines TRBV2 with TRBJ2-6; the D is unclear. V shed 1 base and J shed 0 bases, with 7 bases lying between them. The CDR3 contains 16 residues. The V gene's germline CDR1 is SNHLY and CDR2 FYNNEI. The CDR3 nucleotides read TGTGCCAGCAGTGAAGGGTCCTACTCTGGGGCCAACGTCCTGACTTTC. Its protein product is CASSEGSYSGANVLTF.

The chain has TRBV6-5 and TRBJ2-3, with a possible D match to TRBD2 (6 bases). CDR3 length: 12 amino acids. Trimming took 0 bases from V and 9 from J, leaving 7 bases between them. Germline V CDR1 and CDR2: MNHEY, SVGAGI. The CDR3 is CASSYSGGTQYF. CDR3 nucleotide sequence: TGTGCCAGCAGTTACTCGGGGGGAACGCAGTATTTT.

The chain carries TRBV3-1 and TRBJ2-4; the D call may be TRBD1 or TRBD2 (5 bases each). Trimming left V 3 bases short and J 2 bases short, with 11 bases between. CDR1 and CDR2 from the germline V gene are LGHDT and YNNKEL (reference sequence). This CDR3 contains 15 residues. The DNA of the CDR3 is TGTGCCAGCAGCCAGGGGGAGATCACCAAAAACATTCAGTACTTC. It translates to CASSQGEITKNIQYF.

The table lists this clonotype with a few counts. Written as DNA, the CDR3 is TGCAGCGCCCGGCCGGGACAGGGCCTCAATGAGCAGTTCTTC. It codes for CSARPGQGLNEQFF. The chain couples TRBV29-1 to TRBJ2-1; 9 bases are a match to TRBD1. J lost 6 bases, V lost 7 bases, and 10 bases had no gene match. CDR3 length equals 14 residues. Germline CDR1 and CDR2: SQVTM and ANQGSEA.

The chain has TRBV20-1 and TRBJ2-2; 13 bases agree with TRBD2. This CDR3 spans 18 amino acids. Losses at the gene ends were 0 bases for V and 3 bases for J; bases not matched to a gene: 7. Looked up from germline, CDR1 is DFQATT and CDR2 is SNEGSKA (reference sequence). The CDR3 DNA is TGCAGTGCTAGAGACCCTGGACTAGCGGGAGCCTACACCGGGGAGCTGTTTTTT. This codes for CSARDPGLAGAYTGELFF.

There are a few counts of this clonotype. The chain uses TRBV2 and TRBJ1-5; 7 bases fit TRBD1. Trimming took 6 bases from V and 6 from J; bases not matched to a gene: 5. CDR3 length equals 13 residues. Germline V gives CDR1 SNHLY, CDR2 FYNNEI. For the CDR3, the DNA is TGTGCCAGCAGGCAGGGGGAGGCTCAGCCCCAGCATTTT. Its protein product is CASRQGEAQPQHF. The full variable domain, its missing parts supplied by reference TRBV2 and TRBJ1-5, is EPEVTQTPSHQVTQMGQEVILRCVPISNHLYFYWYRQILGQKVEFLVSFYNNEISEKSEIFDDQFSVERPDGSNFTLKIRSTKLEDSAMYFCASRQGEAQPQHFGDGTRLSIL.

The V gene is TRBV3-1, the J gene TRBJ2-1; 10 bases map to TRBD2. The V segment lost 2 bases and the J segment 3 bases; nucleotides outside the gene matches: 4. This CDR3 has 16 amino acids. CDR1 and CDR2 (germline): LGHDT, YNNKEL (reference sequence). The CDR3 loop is CASSQRERGGYNEQFF. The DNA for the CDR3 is TGTGCCAGCAGCCAAAGGGAGCGGGGGGGCTACAATGAGCAGTTCTTC.

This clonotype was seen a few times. The CDR3 DNA is TGCAGTGCCCCATATAACTATGGCTACACCTTC. Amino acids: CSAPYNYGYTF. The rearrangement links TRBV20-1 to TRBJ1-2; D gene unclear. The CDR3 is 11 residues long. Germline CDR1 and CDR2: DFQATT and SNEGSKA (reference sequence). Trimming shortened V by 6 bases and J by 1 base, and 6 bases separated the two germline ends.

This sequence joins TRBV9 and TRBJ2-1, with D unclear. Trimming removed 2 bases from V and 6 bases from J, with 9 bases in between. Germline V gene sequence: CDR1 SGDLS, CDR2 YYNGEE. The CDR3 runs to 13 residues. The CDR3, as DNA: TGTGCCAGCAGCGTCGGGCCCAGCAATGAGCAGTTCTTC. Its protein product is CASSVGPSNEQFF.

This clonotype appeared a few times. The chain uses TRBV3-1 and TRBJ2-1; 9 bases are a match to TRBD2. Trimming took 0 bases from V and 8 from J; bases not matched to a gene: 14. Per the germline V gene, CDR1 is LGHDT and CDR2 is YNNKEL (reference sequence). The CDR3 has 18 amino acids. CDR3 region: CASSQDWVAGATAYEQFF. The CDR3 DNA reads TGTGCCAGCAGCCAAGATTGGGTAGCGGGGGCCACGGCGTATGAGCAGTTCTTC.

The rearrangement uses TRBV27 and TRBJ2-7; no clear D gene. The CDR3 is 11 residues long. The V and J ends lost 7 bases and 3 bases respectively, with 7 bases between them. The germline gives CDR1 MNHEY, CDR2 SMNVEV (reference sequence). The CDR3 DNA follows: TGTGCCAGCATGTGGGGCTACGAGCAGTACTTC. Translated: CASMWGYEQYF.

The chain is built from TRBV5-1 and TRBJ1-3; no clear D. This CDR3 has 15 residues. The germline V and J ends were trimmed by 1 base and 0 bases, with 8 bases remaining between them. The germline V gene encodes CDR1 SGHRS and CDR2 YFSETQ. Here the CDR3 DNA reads TGCGCCAGCAGCTTGAGTCGTGGCTCTGGAAACACCATATATTTT. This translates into CASSLSRGSGNTIYF.

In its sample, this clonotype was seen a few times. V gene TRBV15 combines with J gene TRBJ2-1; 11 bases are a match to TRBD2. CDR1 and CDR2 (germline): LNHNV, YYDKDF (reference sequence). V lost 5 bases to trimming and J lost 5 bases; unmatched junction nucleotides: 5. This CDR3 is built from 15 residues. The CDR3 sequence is CATSGGTSGHNEQFF. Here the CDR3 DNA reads TGTGCCACCAGCGGCGGGACTAGCGGCCACAATGAGCAGTTCTTC.

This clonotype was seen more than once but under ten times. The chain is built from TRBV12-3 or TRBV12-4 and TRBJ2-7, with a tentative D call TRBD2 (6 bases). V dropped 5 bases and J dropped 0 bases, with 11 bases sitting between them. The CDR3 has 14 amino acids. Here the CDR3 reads CASSVFGGSYEQYF. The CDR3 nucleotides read TGTGCCAGCAGTGTTTTCGGGGGCTCCTACGAGCAGTACTTC.

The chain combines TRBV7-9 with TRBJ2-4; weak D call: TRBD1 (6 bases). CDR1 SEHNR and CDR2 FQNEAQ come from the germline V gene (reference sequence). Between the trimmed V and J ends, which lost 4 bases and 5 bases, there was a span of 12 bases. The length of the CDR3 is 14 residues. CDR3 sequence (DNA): TGTGCCAGCAGCTCACCCCCAGGGGAAAACATTCAGTACTTC. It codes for CASSSPPGENIQYF.

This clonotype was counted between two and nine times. The CDR3 region is CAGEGGSYNEQFF. CDR3 DNA sequence: TGTGCCGGCGAAGGGGGGTCCTACAATGAGCAGTTCTTC. The gene calls are TRBV7-9 and TRBJ2-1, with D perhaps assigned TRBD1 or TRBD2 (6 bases each). CDR3 length equals 13 residues. V was clipped by 11 bases and J by 1 base, with 12 bases between them. Germline V gene sequence: CDR1 SEHNR, CDR2 FQNEAQ (reference sequence).

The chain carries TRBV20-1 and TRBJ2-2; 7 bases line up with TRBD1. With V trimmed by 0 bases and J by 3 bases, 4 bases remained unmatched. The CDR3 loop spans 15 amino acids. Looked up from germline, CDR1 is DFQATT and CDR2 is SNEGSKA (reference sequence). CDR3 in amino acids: CSARDWQGDTGELFF. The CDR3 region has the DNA TGCAGTGCTAGAGATTGGCAGGGGGACACCGGGGAGCTGTTTTTT.

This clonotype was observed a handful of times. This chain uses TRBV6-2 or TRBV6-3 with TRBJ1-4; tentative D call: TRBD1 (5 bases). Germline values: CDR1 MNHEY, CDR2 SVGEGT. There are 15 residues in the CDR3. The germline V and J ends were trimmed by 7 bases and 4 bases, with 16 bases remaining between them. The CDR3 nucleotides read TGTGCCAGCACCTTGTCGCGACAGAGTAATGAAAAACTGTTTTTT. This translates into CASTLSRQSNEKLFF.

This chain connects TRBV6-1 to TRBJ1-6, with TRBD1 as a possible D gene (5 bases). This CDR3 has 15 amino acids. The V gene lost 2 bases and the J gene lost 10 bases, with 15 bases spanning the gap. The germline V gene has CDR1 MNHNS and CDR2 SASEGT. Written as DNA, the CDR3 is TGTGCCAGCAGTGAAAGTCTGGACATTGGGTCACCCCTCCACTTT. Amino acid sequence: CASSESLDIGSPLHF.

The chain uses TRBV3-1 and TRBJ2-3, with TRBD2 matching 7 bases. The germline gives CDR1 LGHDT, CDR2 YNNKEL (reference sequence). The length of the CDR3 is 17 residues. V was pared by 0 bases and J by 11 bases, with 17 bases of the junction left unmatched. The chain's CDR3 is CASSQDWGPYLAAVQYF. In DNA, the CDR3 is TGTGCCAGCAGCCAAGATTGGGGCCCCTATCTAGCGGCGGTGCAGTATTTT.

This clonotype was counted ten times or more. The CDR3 DNA follows: TGCACCGTCCCAGGGGCAACCAAAAACATTCAGTACTTC. Translated, it gives CTVPGATKNIQYF. The genes are TRBV20-1 and TRBJ2-4, with D possibly matching TRBD1 (6 bases). In germline, CDR1 is DFQATT, CDR2 SNEGSKA (reference sequence). CDR3 size: 13 residues.

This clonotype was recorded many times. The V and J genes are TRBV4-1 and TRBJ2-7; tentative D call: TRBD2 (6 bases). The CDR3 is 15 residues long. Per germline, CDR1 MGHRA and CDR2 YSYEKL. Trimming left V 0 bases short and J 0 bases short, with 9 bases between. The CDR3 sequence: CASSQDAGTSYEQYF. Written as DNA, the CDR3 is TGCGCCAGCAGCCAAGATGCGGGGACCTCCTACGAGCAGTACTTC.

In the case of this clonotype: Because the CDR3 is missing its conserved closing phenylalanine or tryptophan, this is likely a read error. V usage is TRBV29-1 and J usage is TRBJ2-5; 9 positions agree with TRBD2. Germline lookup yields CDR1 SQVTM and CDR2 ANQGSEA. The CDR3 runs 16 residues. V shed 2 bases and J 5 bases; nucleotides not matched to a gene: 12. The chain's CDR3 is CSVESPSGGPWETQYC. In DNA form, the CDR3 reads TGCAGCGTTGAATCGCCCAGCGGGGGGCCGTGGGAGACCCAGTACTGC.

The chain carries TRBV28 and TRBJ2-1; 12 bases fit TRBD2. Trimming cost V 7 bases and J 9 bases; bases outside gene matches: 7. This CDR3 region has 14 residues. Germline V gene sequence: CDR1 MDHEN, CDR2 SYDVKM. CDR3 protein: CASTLAGGSAEQFF. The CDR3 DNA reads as TGTGCCAGCACCCTAGCGGGAGGGTCAGCTGAGCAGTTCTTC.

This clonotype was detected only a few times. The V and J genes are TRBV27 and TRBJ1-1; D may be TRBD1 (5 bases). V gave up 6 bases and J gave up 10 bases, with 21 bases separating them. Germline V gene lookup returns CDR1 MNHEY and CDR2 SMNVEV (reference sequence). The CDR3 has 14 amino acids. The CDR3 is CASRQVGESLGAFF. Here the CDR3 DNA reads TGTGCCAGCAGACAAGTGGGGGAGAGCCTTGGAGCTTTCTTT.

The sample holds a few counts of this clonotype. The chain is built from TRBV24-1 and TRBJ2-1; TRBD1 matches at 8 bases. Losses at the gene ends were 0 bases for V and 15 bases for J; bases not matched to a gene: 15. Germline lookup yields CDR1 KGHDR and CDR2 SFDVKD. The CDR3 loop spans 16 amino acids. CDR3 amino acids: CATSDLGGQGQVRWFF. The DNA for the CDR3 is TGTGCCACCAGTGATTTGGGCGGACAGGGACAAGTGAGGTGGTTCTTC.

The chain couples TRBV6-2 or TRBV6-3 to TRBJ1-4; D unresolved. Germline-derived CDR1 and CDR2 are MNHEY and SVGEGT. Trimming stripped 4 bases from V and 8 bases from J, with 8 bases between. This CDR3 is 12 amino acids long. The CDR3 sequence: CASSSYMEKLFF. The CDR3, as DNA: TGTGCCAGCAGTTCCTACATGGAAAAACTGTTTTTT.

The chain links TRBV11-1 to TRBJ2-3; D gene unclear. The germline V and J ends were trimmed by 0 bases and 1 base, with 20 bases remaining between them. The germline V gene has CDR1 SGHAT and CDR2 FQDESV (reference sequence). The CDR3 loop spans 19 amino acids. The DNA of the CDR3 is TGTGCCAGCAGCTTAGCCCTCCTAAGGGATCGGAGTGGCACAGATACGCAGTATTTT. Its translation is CASSLALLRDRSGTDTQYF.

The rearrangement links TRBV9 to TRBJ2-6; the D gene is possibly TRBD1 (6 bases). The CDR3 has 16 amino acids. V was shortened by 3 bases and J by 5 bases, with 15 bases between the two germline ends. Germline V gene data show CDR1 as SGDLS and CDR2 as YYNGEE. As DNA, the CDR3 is TGTGCCAGCAGCGCTACGACAGGTCTCTGGGCCAACGTCCTGACTTTC. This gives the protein CASSATTGLWANVLTF.